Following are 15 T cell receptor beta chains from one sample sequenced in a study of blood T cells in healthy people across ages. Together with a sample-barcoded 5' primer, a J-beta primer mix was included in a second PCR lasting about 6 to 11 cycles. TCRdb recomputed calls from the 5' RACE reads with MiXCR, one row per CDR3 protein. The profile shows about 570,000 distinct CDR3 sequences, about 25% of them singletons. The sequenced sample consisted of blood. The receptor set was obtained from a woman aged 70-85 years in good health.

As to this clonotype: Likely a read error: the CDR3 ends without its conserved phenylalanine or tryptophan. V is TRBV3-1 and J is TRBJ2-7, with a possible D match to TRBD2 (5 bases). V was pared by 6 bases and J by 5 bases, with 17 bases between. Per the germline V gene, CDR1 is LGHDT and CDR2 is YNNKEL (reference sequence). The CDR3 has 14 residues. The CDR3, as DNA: TGTGCCAGCAGGCGCTCCCTAGCAGTCCACGAGCAGTACCTC. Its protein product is CASRRSLAVHEQYL.

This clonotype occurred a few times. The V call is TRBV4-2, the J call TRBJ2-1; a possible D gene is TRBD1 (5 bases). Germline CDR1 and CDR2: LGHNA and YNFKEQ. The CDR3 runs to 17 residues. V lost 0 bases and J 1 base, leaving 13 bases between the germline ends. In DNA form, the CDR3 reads TGTGCCAGCAGCCAAGATGTAAGGGGTGCGTCCTACAATGAGCAGTTCTTC. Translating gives CASSQDVRGASYNEQFF.

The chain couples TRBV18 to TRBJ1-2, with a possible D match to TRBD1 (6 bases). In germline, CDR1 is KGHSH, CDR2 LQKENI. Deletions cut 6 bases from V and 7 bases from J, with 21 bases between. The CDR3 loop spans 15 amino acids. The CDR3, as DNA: TGTGCCAGCTCCTCCGGAGGCAGGGGACCGGTTGGCTACACCTTC. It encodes CASSSGGRGPVGYTF.

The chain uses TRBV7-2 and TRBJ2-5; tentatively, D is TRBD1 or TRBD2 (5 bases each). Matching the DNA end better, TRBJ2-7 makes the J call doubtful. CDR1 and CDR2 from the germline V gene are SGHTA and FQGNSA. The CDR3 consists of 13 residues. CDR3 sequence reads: CASSLVGAHEQYF. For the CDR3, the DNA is TGTGCCAGCAGCTTAGTCGGGGCCCACGAGCAGTACTTC.

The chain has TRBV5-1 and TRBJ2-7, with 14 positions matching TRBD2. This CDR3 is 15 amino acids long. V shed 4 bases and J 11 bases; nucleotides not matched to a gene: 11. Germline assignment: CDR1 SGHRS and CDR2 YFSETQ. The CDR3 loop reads CASSLGTSGGRDKYF. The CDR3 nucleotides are TGCGCCAGCAGCCTGGGGACTAGCGGGGGCCGAGATAAGTACTTC. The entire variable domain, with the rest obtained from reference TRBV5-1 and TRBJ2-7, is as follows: KAGVTQTPRYLIKTRGQQVTLSCSPISGHRSVSWYQQTPGQGLQFLFEYFSETQRNKGNFPGRFSGRQFSNSRSEMNVSTLELGDSALYLCASSLGTSGGRDKYFGPGTRLTVT.

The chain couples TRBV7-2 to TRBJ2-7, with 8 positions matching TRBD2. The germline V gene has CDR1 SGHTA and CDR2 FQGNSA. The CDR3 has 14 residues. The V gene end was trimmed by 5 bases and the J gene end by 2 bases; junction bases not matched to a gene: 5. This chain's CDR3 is CASSQRLAPYEQYF. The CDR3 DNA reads TGTGCCAGCAGCCAAAGACTAGCGCCCTACGAGCAGTACTTC.

CDR3 in amino acids: CASSLQALNEKLFF. DNA for the CDR3: TGTGCCAGCAGTCTCCAGGCTCTTAATGAAAAACTGTTTTTT. V gene TRBV6-7 combines with J gene TRBJ1-4, with no clear D. TRBV6-7 is an open reading frame whose function is uncertain. V was trimmed by 5 bases and J by 4 bases, leaving 11 bases between them. The CDR3 consists of 14 residues.

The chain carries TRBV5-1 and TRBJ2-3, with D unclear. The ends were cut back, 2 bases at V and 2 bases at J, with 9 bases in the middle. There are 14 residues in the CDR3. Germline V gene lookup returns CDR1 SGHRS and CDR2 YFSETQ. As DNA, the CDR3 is TGCGCCAGCAGCTTAGGAAGGAACACAGATACGCAGTATTTT. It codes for CASSLGRNTDTQYF.

As DNA, the CDR3 is TGTGCCAGCAGATACCCGGGACAGATTCGGGAGAACACTGAAGCTTTCTTT. Translating it yields CASRYPGQIRENTEAFF. The chain combines TRBV7-2 with TRBJ1-1; 7 positions agree with TRBD1. Per germline, CDR1 SGHTA and CDR2 FQGNSA. The CDR3 runs 17 residues. The V gene end was trimmed by 6 bases and the J gene end by 1 base; junction bases not matched to a gene: 14.

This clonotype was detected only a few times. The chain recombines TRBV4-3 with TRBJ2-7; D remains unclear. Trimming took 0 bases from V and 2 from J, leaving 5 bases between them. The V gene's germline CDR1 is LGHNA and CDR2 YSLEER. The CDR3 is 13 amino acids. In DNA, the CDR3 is TGCGCCAGCAGCCAAGATTTGCCCTACGAGCAGTACTTC. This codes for CASSQDLPYEQYF.

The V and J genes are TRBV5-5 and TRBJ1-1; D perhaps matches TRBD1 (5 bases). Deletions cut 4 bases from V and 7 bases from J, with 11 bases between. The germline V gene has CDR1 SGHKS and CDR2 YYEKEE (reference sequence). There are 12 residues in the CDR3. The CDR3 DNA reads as TGTGCCAGCAGCCGACGGACAAGTGAAGCTTTCTTT. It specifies CASSRRTSEAFF.

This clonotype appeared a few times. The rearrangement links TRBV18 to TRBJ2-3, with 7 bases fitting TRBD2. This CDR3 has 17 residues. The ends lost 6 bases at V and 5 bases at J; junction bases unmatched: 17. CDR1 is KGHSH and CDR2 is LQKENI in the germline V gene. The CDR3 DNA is TGTGCCAGCTCGGAGGGACTACGTGACACCGGGGGAGATACGCAGTATTTT. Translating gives CASSEGLRDTGGDTQYF. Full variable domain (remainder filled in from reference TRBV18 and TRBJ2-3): NAGVMQNPRHLVRRRGQEARLRCSPMKGHSHVYWYRQLPEEGLKFMVYLQKENIIDESGMPKERFSAEFPKEGPSILRIQQVVRGDSAAYFCASSEGLRDTGGDTQYFGPGTRLTVL.

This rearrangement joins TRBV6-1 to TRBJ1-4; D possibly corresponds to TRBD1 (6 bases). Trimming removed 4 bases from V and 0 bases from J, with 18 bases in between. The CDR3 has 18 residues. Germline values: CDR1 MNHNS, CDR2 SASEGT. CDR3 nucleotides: TGTGCCAGCAGTGTTCATTCCGGGACACCCGCAACTAATGAAAAACTGTTTTTT. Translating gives CASSVHSGTPATNEKLFF.

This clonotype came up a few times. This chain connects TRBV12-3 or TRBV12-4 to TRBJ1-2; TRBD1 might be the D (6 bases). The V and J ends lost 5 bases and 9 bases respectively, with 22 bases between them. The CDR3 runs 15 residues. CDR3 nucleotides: TGTGCCAGCAGTCCTGGGACAACTACCCCTGAGAGCTACACCTTC. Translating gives CASSPGTTTPESYTF.

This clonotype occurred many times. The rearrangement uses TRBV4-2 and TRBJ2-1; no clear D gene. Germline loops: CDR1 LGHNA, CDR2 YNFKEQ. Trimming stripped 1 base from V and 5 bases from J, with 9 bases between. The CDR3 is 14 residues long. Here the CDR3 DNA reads TGTGCCAGCAGCCAAGCGTCCGGTCACAATGAGCAGTTCTTC. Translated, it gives CASSQASGHNEQFF.